The present T cell receptor beta chain was sequenced within a study of Ad26.COV2.S vaccination and SARS-CoV-2 variants. Overall study findings and caveats: Reported post-vaccination CD8+ and CD4+ T cell responses to spike showed substantial breadth.

Documented treatment: around 19 received Ad26.COV2.S at low or high dose, single or two shots; about 5 received placebo; per-sample allocation not given. Collection of the samples took place on day 63 after the first injection of vaccine or placebo. An Ad26 vector was used to express Wuhan-strain SARS-CoV-2 spike as the vaccine. Data came from immunoSEQ multiplex PCR; TCRdb stores just in-frame clones and leaves some out. The sample carries 350,000 to 400,000 clones, 70% to 90% recorded once. The germline gives CDR1 MNHEY, CDR2 SVGAGI. The CDR3 covers 14 residues. V shed 2 bases, J shed 6 bases, and the junction held 4 bases outside the gene matches. A word on this clone: Antigen specificity is unknown.

The clonotype originates from a person aged 18-65 years who received the Ad26.COV2.S COVID-19 vaccine or a placebo. The V and J genes are TRBV6-5 and TRBJ1-2; 9 nucleotides match TRBD1. The sequenced sample was peripheral blood, obtained in a trial of Ad26.COV2.S vaccine versus placebo. CDR3 region: CASSYLGQGHGYTF. CDR3 coding DNA: TGTGCCAGCAGTTACCTGGGACAGGGCCATGGCTACACCTTC.